The 18 T cell receptor beta chains below were found in one sample sequenced in a study of CD8 T cells in ankylosing spondylitis. TCRdb analysed the 5' RACE reads with MiXCR anew, one entry per CDR3 protein. Among tens of thousands of distinct CDR3 sequences listed, about 5.3% were seen once. The sequenced sample was blood, either unsorted or a sorted T cell fraction (not recorded which). The receptors come from a female donor with ankylosing spondylitis or in good health (not recorded which).

This clonotype was seen ten or more times. The genes are TRBV21-1 and TRBJ1-2; the table gives TRBD1 as D, unverified against the DNA. TRBV21-1 is classified as a pseudogene. This CDR3 is built from 13 residues. This CDR3 is CASSKNRVYGYTF. In nucleotides, the CDR3 is TGTGCCAGCAGCAAAAACAGGGTGTATGGCTACACCTTC.

This clonotype has at least ten counts. The chain has TRBV9 and TRBJ2-3; the match to TRBD2 covers 10 bases. Germline V gene sequence: CDR1 SGDLS, CDR2 YYNGEE. Germline trimming cut 4 bases from V and 1 base from J; bases unmatched to any gene: 6. This CDR3 comprises 16 residues. CDR3 DNA sequence: TGTGCCAGCAGCATGACCGGGACTAGCGGCACAGATACGCAGTATTTT. Translation: CASSMTGTSGTDTQYF.

The table lists this clonotype with many counts. This chain joins TRBV9 and TRBJ2-3; 10 bases are shared with TRBD2. CDR1 is SGDLS and CDR2 is YYNGEE in the germline V gene. J gave up 2 bases and V 3 bases, and 3 bases lay outside the gene matches. The CDR3 contains 15 residues. The CDR3 loop is CASSEREGATDTQYF. CDR3 bases: TGTGCCAGCAGCGAGCGGGAGGGTGCCACAGATACGCAGTATTTT.

V usage is TRBV9 and J usage is TRBJ2-6; no clear D. This CDR3 is 15 amino acids long. V was cut by 5 bases and J by 2 bases, with 11 bases left in between. Germline V lookup: CDR1 SGDLS, CDR2 YYNGEE. DNA for the CDR3: TGTGCCAGCAGTGGCCCCGGCACTGGGGCCAACGTCCTGACTTTC. This codes for CASSGPGTGANVLTF.

In this sample, this clonotype turned up many times. The chain uses TRBV9 and TRBJ2-3; 12 nucleotides line up with TRBD2. The CDR3 totals 16 residues. Germline values: CDR1 SGDLS, CDR2 YYNGEE. With V trimmed by 3 bases and J by 2 bases, 4 bases remained unmatched. This CDR3 reads CASSDGTSGLTDTQYF. CDR3 nucleotide sequence: TGTGCCAGCAGCGACGGGACTAGCGGGCTCACAGATACGCAGTATTTT.

In this sample, this clonotype turned up many times. The chain couples TRBV9 to TRBJ2-1; D gene uncertain. This CDR3 spans 14 amino acids. The ends were cut back, 0 bases at V and 2 bases at J, with 6 bases in the middle. The germline V gene encodes CDR1 SGDLS and CDR2 YYNGEE. This chain's CDR3 is CASSVGDTYNEQFF. The CDR3 nucleotides are TGTGCCAGCAGCGTAGGAGACACCTACAATGAGCAGTTCTTC.

This clonotype was seen at least ten times. The chain couples TRBV9 to TRBJ2-7; 10 nucleotides align to TRBD1. This CDR3 has 14 amino acids. With V trimmed by 4 bases and J by 1 base, 2 bases remained unmatched. CDR1 is SGDLS, CDR2 YYNGEE, per germline. Here the CDR3 reads CASSQGQGSYEQYF. CDR3 DNA sequence: TGTGCCAGCAGCCAGGGACAGGGGTCCTACGAGCAGTACTTC. Filled out from reference TRBV9 and TRBJ2-7, the complete variable domain reads DSGVTQTPKHLITATGQRVTLRCSPRSGDLSVYWYQQSLDQGLQFLIQYYNGEERAKGNILERFSAQQFPDLHSELNLSSLELGDSALYFCASSQGQGSYEQYFGPGTRLTVT.

This clonotype was detected many times. This rearrangement joins TRBV9 to TRBJ2-1; the match to TRBD2 covers 9 bases. CDR1 and CDR2 from the germline V gene are SGDLS and YYNGEE. The CDR3 extends over 14 amino acids. V shed 0 bases and J 8 bases; nucleotides not matched to a gene: 3. CDR3 region: CASSVVSSGDEQFF. CDR3 DNA sequence: TGTGCCAGCAGCGTAGTGTCTAGCGGGGATGAGCAGTTCTTC.

This clonotype came up many times. The rearrangement joins TRBV9 to TRBJ2-7; D ambiguous. Trimming stripped 0 bases from V and 6 bases from J, with 16 bases between. Per germline, CDR1 SGDLS and CDR2 YYNGEE. The CDR3 runs 15 residues. CDR3 nucleotides: TGTGCCAGCAGCGTAGAAGAGAGGTCGGGTGCCGAGCAGTACTTC. It yields the protein CASSVEERSGAEQYF.

This clonotype has a count of ten or more. The V gene is TRBV9, the J gene TRBJ2-7; 8 bases fit TRBD1. The V gene's germline CDR1 is SGDLS and CDR2 YYNGEE. V shed 2 bases and J 0 bases; nucleotides not matched to a gene: 4. There are 15 residues in the CDR3. The DNA of the CDR3 is TGTGCCAGCAGCGTGGGGACAGGAGGCTCCTACGAGCAGTACTTC. It translates to CASSVGTGGSYEQYF.

This clonotype was recorded at least ten times. V gene TRBV9 combines with J gene TRBJ2-5; a possible D gene is TRBD1 (5 bases). Trimming removed 0 bases at V and 5 bases at J, with 14 bases between. CDR1 is SGDLS, CDR2 YYNGEE, per germline. The CDR3 loop spans 15 amino acids. CDR3 protein: CASSVGSRVGETQYF. In DNA form, the CDR3 reads TGTGCCAGCAGCGTAGGGAGCAGGGTGGGGGAGACCCAGTACTTC. Complete variable domain (other parts from reference TRBV9 and TRBJ2-5): DSGVTQTPKHLITATGQRVTLRCSPRSGDLSVYWYQQSLDQGLQFLIQYYNGEERAKGNILERFSAQQFPDLHSELNLSSLELGDSALYFCASSVGSRVGETQYFGPGTRLLVL.

This clonotype was counted many times. V gene TRBV9 combines with J gene TRBJ1-5; 12 nucleotides line up with TRBD1. The V segment lost 3 bases and the J segment 3 bases; nucleotides outside the gene matches: 4. Per germline, CDR1 SGDLS and CDR2 YYNGEE. This CDR3 has 16 amino acids. This CDR3 is CASSEGQGAINQPQHF. Written as DNA, the CDR3 is TGTGCCAGCAGCGAGGGACAGGGGGCTATCAATCAGCCCCAGCATTTT.

This clonotype counts as medium-sized. V and J are TRBV9 and TRBJ2-5, with D possibly TRBD2 on 6 matching bases. This CDR3 has 13 residues. The germline V and J ends were trimmed by 3 bases and 2 bases, with 8 bases remaining between them. CDR1 and CDR2 (germline): SGDLS, YYNGEE. CDR3 nucleotides: TGTGCCAGCAGCGCGGGACTGCAAGAGACCCAGTACTTC. Its translation: CASSAGLQETQYF.

In this sample, this clonotype turned up many times. V and J are TRBV9 and TRBJ2-2, with D perhaps TRBD2 (6 bases). Germline CDR1 reads SGDLS; CDR2 reads YYNGEE. CDR3 length: 15 residues. Trimming left V 0 bases short and J 5 bases short, with 11 bases between. The CDR3, as DNA: TGTGCCAGCAGCGTAGGGGGCGGGGAAACCGGGGAGCTGTTTTTT. Translated: CASSVGGGETGELFF.

The chain employs TRBV9 and TRBJ2-1; TRBD2 might be the D (6 bases). Trimming pared 1 base from V and 10 bases from J, leaving 9 bases between. CDR1 SGDLS and CDR2 YYNGEE come from the germline V gene. The CDR3 is made up of 12 amino acids. Here the CDR3 reads CASSVLAGEQFF. For the CDR3, the DNA is TGTGCCAGCAGCGTATTGGCGGGAGAGCAGTTCTTC.

V and J are TRBV9 and TRBJ2-2; tentatively, D is TRBD2 (6 bases). The CDR3 contains 16 residues. The V end was cut by 3 bases, the J end by 3 bases, with 15 bases between. Germline V gene data show CDR1 as SGDLS and CDR2 as YYNGEE. For the CDR3, the DNA is TGTGCCAGCAGCGAGTTGGGGGGTTCGCACACCGGGGAGCTGTTTTTT. This translates into CASSELGGSHTGELFF.

This clonotype was recorded many times. The chain combines TRBV9 with TRBJ2-7; either TRBD1 or TRBD2 may fit D (5 bases each). The CDR3 length is 14 residues. Between the trimmed V and J ends, which lost 3 bases and 2 bases, there was a span of 12 bases. The germline gives CDR1 SGDLS, CDR2 YYNGEE. CDR3 region: CASSAGTLTYEQYF. The CDR3 bases are TGTGCCAGCAGCGCGGGGACGTTAACCTACGAGCAGTACTTC.

This clonotype was detected many times. This chain uses TRBV9 with TRBJ2-1; a possible D gene is TRBD1 (6 bases). Trimming shortened V by 5 bases and J by 6 bases, and 18 bases separated the two germline ends. This CDR3 spans 15 amino acids. Germline V CDR1 and CDR2: SGDLS, YYNGEE. CDR3 region: CASSPQGLDSNEQFF. CDR3 nucleotide sequence: TGTGCCAGCAGTCCACAGGGTTTGGACAGCAATGAGCAGTTCTTC.